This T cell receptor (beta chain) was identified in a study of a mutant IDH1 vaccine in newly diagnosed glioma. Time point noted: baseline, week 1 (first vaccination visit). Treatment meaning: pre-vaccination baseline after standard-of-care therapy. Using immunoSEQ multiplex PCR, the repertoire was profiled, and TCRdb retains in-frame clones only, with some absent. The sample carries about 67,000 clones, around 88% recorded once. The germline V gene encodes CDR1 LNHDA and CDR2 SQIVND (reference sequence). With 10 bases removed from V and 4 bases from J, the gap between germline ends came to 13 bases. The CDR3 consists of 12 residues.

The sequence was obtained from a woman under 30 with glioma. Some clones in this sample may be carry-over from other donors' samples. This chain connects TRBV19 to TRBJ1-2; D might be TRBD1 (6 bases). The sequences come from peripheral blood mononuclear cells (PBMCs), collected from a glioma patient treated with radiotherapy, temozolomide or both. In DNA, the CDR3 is TGTGCCACCGAGGGGGTGGGCTATGGCTACACCTTC. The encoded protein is CATEGVGYGYTF. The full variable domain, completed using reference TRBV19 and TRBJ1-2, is DGGITQSPKYLFRKEGQNVTLSCEQNLNHDAMYWYRQDPGQGLRLIYYSQIVNDFQKGDIAEGYSVSREKKESFPLTVTSAQKNPTAFYLCATEGVGYGYTFGSGTRLTVV.